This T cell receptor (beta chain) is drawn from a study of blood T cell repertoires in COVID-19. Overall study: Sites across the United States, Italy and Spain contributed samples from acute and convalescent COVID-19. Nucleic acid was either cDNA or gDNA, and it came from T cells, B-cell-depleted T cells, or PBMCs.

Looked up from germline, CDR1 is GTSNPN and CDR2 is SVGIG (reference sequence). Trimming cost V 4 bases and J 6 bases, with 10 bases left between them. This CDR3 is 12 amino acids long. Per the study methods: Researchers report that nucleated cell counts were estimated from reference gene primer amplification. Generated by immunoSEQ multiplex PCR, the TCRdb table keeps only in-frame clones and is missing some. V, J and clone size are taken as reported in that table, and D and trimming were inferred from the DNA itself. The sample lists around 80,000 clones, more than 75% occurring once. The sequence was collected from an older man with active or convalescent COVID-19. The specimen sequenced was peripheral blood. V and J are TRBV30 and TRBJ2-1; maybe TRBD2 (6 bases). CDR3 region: CAWIVGGNEQFF. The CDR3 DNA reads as TGTGCCTGGATAGTGGGGGGCAATGAGCAGTTCTTC.